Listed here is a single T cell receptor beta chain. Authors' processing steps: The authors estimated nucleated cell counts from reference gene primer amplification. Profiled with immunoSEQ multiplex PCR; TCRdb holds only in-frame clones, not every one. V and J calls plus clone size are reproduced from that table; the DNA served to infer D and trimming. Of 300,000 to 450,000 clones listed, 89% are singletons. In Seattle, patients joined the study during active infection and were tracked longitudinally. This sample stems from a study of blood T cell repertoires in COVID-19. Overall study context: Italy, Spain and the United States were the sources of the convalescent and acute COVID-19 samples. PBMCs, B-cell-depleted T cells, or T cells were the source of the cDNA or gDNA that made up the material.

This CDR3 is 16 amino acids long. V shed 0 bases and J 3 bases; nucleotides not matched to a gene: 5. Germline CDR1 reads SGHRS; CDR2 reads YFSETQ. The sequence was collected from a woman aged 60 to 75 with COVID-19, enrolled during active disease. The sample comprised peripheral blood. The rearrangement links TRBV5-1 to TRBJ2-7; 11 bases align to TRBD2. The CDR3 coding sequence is TGCGCCAGCAGCTTGGCGGCTAGCGGGGGGTACTACGAGCAGTACTTC. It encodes CASSLAASGGYYEQYF. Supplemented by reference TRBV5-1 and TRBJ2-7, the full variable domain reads KAGVTQTPRYLIKTRGQQVTLSCSPISGHRSVSWYQQTPGQGLQFLFEYFSETQRNKGNFPGRFSGRQFSNSRSEMNVSTLELGDSALYLCASSLAASGGYYEQYFGPGTRLTVT.